This TCR beta chain was observed in a study of blood T cell repertoires in COVID-19. Original analysis: Quantification of nucleated cells was approximated via reference gene primer amplification. Data came from immunoSEQ multiplex PCR; TCRdb stores just in-frame clones and leaves some out. V and J calls and clone size are those listed in that table; D and trimming were worked out from the DNA. Of roughly 100,000 clones in the sample, 91% were seen once. The CDR3 sequence is 14 residues long. Germline-derived CDR1 and CDR2 are SGHAT and FQNNGV. The trim removed 1 base at V and 3 bases at J, leaving 1 base unmatched.

The chain recombines TRBV11-2 with TRBJ1-1; TRBD1 agrees at 8 bases. Material for sequencing was peripheral blood. The receptor's source is a man between 18 and 29 years old with acute or convalescent COVID-19. The CDR3 region has the DNA TGTGCCAGCAGCTTAGGGACAGGGCACACTGAAGCTTTCTTT. Protein: CASSLGTGHTEAFF.